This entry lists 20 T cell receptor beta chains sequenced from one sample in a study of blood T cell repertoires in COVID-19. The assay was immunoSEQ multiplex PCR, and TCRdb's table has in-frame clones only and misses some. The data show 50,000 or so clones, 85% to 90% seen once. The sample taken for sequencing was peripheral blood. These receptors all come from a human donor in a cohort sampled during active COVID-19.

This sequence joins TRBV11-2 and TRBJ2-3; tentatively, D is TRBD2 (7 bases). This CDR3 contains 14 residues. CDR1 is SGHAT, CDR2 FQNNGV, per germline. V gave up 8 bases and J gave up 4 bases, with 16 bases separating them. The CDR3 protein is CASSARGGPDTQYF. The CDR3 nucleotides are TGTGCCAGCTCAGCGAGGGGGGGGCCAGATACGCAGTATTTT.

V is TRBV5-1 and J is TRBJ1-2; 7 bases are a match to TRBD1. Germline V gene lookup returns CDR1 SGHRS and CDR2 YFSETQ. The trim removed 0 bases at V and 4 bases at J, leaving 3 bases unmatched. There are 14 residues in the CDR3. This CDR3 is CASSLVGTAYGYTF. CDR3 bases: TGCGCCAGCAGCTTGGTGGGGACAGCCTATGGCTACACCTTC.

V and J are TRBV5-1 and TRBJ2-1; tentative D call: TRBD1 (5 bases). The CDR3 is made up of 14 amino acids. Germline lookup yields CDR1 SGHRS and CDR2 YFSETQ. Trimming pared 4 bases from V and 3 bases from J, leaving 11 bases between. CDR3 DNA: TGCGCCAGCAGCCCTATCGACAGCTACAATGAGCAGTTCTTC. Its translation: CASSPIDSYNEQFF.

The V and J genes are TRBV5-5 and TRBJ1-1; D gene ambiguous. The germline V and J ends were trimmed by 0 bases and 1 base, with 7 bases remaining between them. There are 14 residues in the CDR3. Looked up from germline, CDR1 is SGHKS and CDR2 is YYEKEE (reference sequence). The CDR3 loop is CASSLGQANTEAFF. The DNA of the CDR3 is TGTGCCAGCAGCTTGGGGCAGGCGAACACTGAAGCTTTCTTT.

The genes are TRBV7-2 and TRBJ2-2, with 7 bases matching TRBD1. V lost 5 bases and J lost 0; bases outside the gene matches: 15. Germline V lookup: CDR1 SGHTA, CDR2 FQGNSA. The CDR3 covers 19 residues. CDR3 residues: CASSPHPPRTGSNTGELFF. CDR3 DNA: TGTGCCAGCAGCCCACATCCCCCGAGGACAGGTTCGAACACCGGGGAGCTGTTTTTT.

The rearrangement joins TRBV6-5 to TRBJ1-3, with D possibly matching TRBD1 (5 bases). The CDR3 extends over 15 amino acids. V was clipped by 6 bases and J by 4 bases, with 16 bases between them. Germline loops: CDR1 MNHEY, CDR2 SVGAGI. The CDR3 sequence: CASSPGAAGGNTIYF. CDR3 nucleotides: TGTGCCAGCAGCCCCGGGGCCGCGGGAGGAAACACCATATATTTT.

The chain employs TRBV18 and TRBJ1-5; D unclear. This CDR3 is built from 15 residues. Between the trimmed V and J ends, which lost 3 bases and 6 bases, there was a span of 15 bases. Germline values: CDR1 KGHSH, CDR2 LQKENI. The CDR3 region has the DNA TGTGCCAGCTCACCCTCTCTCCCTACCGCTCAGCCCCAGCATTTT. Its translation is CASSPSLPTAQPQHF.

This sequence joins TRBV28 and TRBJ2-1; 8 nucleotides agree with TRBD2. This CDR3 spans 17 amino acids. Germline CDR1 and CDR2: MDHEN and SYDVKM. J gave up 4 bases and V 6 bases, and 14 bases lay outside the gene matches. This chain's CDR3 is CASRDLLGTRGYNEQFF. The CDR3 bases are TGTGCCAGCAGGGACCTTCTTGGGACTAGGGGGTACAATGAGCAGTTCTTC.

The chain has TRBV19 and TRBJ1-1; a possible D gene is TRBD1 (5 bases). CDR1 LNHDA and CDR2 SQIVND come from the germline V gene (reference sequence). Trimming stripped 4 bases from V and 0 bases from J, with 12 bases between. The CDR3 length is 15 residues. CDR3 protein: CASSTLRTLNTEAFF. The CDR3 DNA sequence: TGTGCCAGTAGTACCCTCCGGACACTGAACACTGAAGCTTTCTTT.

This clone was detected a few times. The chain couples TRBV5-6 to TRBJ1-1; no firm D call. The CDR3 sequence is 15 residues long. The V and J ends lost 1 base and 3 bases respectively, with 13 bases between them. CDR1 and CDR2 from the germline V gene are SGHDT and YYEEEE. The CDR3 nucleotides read TGTGCCAGCAGCTTGCATCGAGGGCGGTACACTGAAGCTTTCTTT. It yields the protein CASSLHRGRYTEAFF.

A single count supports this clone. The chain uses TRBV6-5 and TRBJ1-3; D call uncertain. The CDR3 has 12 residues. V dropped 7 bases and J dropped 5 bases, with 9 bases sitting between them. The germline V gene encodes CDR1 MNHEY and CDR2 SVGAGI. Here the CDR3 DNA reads TGTGCCAGCATTAACAGCCGAAACACCATATATTTT. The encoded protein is CASINSRNTIYF.

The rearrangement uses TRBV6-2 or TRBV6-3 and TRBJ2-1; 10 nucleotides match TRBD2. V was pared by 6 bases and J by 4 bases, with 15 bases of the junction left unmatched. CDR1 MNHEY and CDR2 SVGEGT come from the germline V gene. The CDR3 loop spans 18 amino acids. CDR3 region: CASSLLSLLAGSYNEQFF. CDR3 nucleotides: TGTGCCAGCAGCCTACTGTCCCTACTAGCGGGGTCTTACAATGAGCAGTTCTTC.

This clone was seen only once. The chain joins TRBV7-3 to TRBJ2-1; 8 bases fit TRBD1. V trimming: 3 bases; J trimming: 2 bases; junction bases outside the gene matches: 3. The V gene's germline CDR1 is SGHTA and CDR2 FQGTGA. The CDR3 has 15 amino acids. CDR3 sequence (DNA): TGTGCCAGCAGCTTCACAGGGGGGACCTACAATGAGCAGTTCTTC. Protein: CASSFTGGTYNEQFF.

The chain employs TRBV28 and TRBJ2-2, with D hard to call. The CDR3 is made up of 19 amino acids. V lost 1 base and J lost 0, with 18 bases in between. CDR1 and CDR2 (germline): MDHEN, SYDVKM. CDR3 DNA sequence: TGTGCCAGCAGTTTATCCGGCCCCGGGTGGGTCGCGAACACCGGGGAGCTGTTTTTT. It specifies CASSLSGPGWVANTGELFF. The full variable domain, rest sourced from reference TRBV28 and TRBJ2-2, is DVKVTQSSRYLVKRTGEKVFLECVQDMDHENMFWYRQDPGLGLRLIYFSYDVKMKEKGDIPEGYSVSREKKERFSLILESASTNQTSMYLCASSLSGPGWVANTGELFFGEGSRLTVL.

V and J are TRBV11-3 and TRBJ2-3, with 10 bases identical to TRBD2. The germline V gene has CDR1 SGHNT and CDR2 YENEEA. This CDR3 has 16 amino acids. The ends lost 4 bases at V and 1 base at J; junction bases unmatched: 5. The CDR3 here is CASSSLAGEGTDTQYF. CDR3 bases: TGTGCCAGCAGCTCCCTAGCGGGAGAGGGCACAGATACGCAGTATTTT.

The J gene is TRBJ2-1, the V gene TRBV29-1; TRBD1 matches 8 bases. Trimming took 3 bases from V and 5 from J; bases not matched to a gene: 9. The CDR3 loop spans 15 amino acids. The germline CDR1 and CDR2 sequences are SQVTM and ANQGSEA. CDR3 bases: TGCAGCGTTGACAGGGGGCTAAGTCTCAACAATGAGCAGTTCTTC. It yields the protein CSVDRGLSLNNEQFF.

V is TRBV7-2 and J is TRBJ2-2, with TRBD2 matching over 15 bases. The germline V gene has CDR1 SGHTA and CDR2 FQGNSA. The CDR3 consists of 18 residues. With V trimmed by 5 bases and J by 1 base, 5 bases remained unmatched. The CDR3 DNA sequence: TGTGCCAGCAGCCGGACTAGCGGGGGGGCTGTGAACACCGGGGAGCTGTTTTTT. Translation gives CASSRTSGGAVNTGELFF.

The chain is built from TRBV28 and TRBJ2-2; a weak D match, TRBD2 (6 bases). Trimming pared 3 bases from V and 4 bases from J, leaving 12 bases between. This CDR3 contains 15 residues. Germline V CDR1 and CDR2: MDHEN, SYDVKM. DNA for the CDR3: TGTGCCAGCAGTTTGGTCCGGGAGCTCACCGGGGAGCTGTTTTTT. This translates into CASSLVRELTGELFF.

The CDR3 region is CASSQSPTSGYNEQFF. CDR3 bases: TGCGCCAGCAGCCAATCCCCGACTAGCGGTTACAATGAGCAGTTCTTC. The rearrangement joins TRBV4-3 to TRBJ2-1; 9 bases agree with TRBD2. Trimming took 2 bases from V and 4 from J; bases not matched to a gene: 6. The CDR3 runs 16 residues. Germline assignment: CDR1 LGHNA and CDR2 YSLEER.

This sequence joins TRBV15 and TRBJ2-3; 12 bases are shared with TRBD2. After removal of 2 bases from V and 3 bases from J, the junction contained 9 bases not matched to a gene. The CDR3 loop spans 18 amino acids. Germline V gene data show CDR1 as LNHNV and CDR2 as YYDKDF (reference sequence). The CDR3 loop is CATSRRLAGVPGTDTQYF. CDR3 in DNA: TGTGCCACCAGCAGACGACTAGCGGGAGTACCTGGTACAGATACGCAGTATTTT. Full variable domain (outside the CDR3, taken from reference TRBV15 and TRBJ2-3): DAMVIQNPRYQVTQFGKPVTLSCSQTLNHNVMYWYQQKSSQAPKLLFHYYDKDFNNEADTPDNFQSRRPNTSFCFLDIRSPGLGDTAMYLCATSRRLAGVPGTDTQYFGPGTRLTVL.